The sequence of this T cell receptor (beta chain) was determined in a study of cytomegalovirus exposure and HLA in healthy donors. In the PCR, 60 Vbeta and 13 Jbeta primers were used. Assay: immunoSEQ multiplex PCR; the TCRdb copy retains only in-frame clones and omits some. The table includes about 180,000 clones, more than 65% detected once. CDR1 is MNHNS and CDR2 is SASEGT in the germline V gene. V lost 1 base and J lost 0, with 10 bases in between. The CDR3 is 15 residues long. The rearrangement joins TRBV6-1 to TRBJ2-7, with D tentatively TRBD2 (7 bases). The specimen was PBMCs. This clonotype originated in a woman in her twenties or thirties in good health and CMV-seropositive. In DNA form, the CDR3 reads TGTGCCAGCAGTGAAGGGGGGGGCACCTCCTACGAGCAGTACTTC. As protein: CASSEGGGTSYEQYF.